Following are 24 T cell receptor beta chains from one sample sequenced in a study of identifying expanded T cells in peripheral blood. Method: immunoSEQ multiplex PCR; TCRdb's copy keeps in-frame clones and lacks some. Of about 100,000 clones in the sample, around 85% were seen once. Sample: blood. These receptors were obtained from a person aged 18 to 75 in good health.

The CDR3 DNA is TGCGCCAGCAGCCCCATTCCGGTGACTAGCGGGGGAAAACAAGAGACCCAGTACTTC. Protein product: CASSPIPVTSGGKQETQYF. The chain joins TRBV4-1 to TRBJ2-5, with 12 bases lining up with TRBD2. After removal of 4 bases from V and 2 bases from J, the junction contained 14 bases not matched to a gene. CDR1 MGHRA and CDR2 YSYEKL come from the germline V gene. This CDR3 has 19 amino acids.

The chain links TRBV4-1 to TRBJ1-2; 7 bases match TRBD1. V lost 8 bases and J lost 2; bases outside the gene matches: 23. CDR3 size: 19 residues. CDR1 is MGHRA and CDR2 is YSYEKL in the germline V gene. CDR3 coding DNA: TGCGCCAGCGTACCCTCCTCAGGGGGGGCTACATTGACAAACTATGGCTACACCTTC. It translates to CASVPSSGGATLTNYGYTF.

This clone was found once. CDR3 sequence: CAWSVSRRGYTF. Written as DNA, the CDR3 is TGTGCCTGGAGTGTATCCAGACGTGGCTACACCTTC. The chain carries TRBV30 and TRBJ1-2; the D is unclear. Per the germline V gene, CDR1 is GTSNPN and CDR2 is SVGIG (reference sequence). Trimming removed 0 bases from V and 7 bases from J, with 9 bases in between. The CDR3 contains 12 residues. The full variable domain, rest sourced from reference TRBV30 and TRBJ1-2, is SQTIHQWPATLVQPVGSPLSLECTVEGTSNPNLYWYRQAAGRGLQLLFYSVGIGQISSEVPQNLSASRPQDRQFILSSKKLLLSDSGFYLCAWSVSRRGYTFGSGTRLTVV.

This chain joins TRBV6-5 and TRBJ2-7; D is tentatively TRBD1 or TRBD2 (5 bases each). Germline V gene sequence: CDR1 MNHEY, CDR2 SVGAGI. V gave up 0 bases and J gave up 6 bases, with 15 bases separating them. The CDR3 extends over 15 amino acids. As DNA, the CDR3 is TGTGCCAGCAGTTACTCGGCCCAGGGTGGGAGCGAGCAGTACTTC. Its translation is CASSYSAQGGSEQYF.

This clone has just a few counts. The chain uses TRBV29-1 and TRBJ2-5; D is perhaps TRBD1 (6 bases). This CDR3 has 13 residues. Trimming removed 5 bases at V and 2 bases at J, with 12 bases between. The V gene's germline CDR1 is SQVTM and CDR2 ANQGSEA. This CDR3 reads CSVNRQAQETQYF. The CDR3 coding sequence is TGCAGCGTTAACCGACAGGCACAAGAGACCCAGTACTTC.

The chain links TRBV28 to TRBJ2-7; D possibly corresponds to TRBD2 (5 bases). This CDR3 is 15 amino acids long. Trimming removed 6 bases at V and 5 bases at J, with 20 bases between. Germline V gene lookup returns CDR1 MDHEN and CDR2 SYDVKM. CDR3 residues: CASSLISGGLNEQYF. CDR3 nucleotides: TGTGCCAGCAGCCTCATAAGTGGCGGGCTGAACGAGCAGTACTTC.

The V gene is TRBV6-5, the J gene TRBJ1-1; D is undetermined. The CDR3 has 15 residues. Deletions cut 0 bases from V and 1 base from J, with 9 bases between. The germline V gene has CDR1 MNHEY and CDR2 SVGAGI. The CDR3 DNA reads TGTGCCAGCAGTTACTCGATCCGCAAGAACACTGAAGCTTTCTTT. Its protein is CASSYSIRKNTEAFF.

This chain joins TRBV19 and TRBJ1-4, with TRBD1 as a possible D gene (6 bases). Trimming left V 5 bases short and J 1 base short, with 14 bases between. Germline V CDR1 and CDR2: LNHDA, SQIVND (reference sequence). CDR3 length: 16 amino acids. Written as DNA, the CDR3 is TGTGCCAGTAGTCCTGGGTCACAGGGAACTAATGAAAAACTGTTTTTT. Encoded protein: CASSPGSQGTNEKLFF.

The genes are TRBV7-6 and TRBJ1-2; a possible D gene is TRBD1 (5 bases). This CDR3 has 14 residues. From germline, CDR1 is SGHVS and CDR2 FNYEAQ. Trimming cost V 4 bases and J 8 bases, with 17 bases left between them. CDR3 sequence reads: CASSSLGEGGGYTF. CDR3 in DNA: TGTGCCAGCAGCTCATTAGGGGAGGGAGGGGGCTACACCTTC.

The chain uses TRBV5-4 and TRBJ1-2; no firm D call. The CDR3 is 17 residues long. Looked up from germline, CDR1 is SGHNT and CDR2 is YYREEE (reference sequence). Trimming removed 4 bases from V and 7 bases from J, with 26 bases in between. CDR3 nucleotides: TGTGCCAGCAGCCCCCCCTGGTCGACGGGCGGTAGCGGTGGCTACACCTTC. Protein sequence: CASSPPWSTGGSGGYTF.

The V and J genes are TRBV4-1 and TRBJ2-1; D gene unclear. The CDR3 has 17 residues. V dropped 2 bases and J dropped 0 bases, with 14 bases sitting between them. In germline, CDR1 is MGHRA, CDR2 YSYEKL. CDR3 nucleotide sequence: TGCGCCAGCAGCCAACTCGACTTAGGTCTCTCCTACAATGAGCAGTTCTTC. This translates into CASSQLDLGLSYNEQFF.

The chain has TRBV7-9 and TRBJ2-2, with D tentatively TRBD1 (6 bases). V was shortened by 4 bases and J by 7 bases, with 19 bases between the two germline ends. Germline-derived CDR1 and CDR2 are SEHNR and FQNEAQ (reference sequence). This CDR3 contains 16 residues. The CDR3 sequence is CASSWLRQGMIGELFF. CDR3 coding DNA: TGTGCCAGCAGCTGGCTCAGGCAGGGGATGATCGGGGAGCTGTTTTTT.

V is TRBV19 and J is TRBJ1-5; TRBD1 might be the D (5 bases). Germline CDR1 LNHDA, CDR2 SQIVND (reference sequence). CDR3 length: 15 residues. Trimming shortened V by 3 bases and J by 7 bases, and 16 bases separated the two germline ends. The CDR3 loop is CASSIYQGAGQPQHF. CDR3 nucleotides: TGTGCCAGTAGTATTTATCAGGGCGCGGGGCAGCCCCAGCATTTT.

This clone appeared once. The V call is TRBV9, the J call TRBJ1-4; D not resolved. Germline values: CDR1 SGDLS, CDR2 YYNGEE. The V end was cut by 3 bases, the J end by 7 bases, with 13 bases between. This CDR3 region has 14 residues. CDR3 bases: TGTGCCAGCAGCGCGACCCCGATGGGTGAAAAACTGTTTTTT. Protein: CASSATPMGEKLFF.

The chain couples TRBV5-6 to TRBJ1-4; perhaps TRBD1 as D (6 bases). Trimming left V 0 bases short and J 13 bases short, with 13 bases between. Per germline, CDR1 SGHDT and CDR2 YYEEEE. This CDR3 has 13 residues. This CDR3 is CASSLVAGERLFF. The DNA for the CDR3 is TGTGCCAGCAGCTTGGTCGCAGGGGAGAGACTGTTTTTT. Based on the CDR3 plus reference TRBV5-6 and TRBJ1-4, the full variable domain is DAGVTQSPTHLIKTRGQQVTLRCSPKSGHDTVSWYQQALGQGPQFIFQYYEEEERQRGNFPDRFSGHQFPNYSSELNVNALLLGDSALYLCASSLVAGERLFFGSGTQLSVL.

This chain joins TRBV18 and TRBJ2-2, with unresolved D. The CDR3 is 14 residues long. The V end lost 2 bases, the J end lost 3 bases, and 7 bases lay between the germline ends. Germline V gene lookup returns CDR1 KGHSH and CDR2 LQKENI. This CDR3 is CASSPNRYTGELFF. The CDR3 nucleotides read TGTGCCAGCTCACCAAATAGGTACACCGGGGAGCTGTTTTTT.

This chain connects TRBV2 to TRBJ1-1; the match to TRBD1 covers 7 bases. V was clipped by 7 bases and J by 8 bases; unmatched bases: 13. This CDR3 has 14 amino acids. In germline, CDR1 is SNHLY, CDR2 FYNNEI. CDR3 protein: CASISPTGQLEAFF. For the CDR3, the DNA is TGTGCCAGCATTTCCCCGACAGGGCAGTTGGAAGCTTTCTTT.

For the CDR3, the DNA is TGTGCCAGCAGCCCCACCAGCTCCTACGAGCAGTACTTC. Residues: CASSPTSSYEQYF. The chain joins TRBV7-6 to TRBJ2-7, with D uncertain. Germline CDR1 reads SGHVS; CDR2 reads FNYEAQ. This CDR3 has 13 residues. V gave up 5 bases and J gave up 0 bases, with 8 bases separating them.

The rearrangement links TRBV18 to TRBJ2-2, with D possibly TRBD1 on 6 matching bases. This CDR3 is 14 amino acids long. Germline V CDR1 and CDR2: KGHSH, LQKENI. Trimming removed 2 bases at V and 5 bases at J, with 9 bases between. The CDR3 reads CASSPGQGTGELFF. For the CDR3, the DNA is TGTGCCAGCTCACCAGGGCAGGGGACCGGGGAGCTGTTTTTT.

The DNA of the CDR3 is TGTGCCAGCAGTTACCGGGCAGATACGCAGTATTTT. It translates to CASSYRADTQYF. V and J are TRBV7-2 and TRBJ2-3, with no clear D. The CDR3 is made up of 12 amino acids. The V gene lost 6 bases and the J gene lost 4 bases, with 8 bases spanning the gap. Germline V gives CDR1 SGHTA, CDR2 FQGNSA.

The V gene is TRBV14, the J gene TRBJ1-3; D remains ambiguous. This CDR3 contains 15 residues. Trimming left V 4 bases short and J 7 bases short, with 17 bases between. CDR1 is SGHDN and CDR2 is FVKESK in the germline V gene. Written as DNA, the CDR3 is TGTGCCAGCAGCCCTATGTTGGGGTTCCTCAACACCATATATTTT. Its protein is CASSPMLGFLNTIYF.

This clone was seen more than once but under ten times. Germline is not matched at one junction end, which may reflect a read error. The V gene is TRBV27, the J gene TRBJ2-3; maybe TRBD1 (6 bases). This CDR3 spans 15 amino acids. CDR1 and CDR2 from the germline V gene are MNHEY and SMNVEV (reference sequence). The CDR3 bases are TGTGCCAGCAGTGCCAGGGGACGGGGCACAGATACGCAGTGTTTT. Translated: CASSARGRGTDTQCF.

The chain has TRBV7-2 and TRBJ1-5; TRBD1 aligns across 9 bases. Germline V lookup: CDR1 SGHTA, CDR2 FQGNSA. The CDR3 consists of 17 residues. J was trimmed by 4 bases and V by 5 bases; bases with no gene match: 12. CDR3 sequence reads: CASSLKGDRDGNQPQHF. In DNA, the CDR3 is TGTGCCAGCAGCCTCAAGGGGGACAGGGATGGGAATCAGCCCCAGCATTTT. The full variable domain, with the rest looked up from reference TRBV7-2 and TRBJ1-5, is GAGVSQSPSNKVTEKGKDVELRCDPISGHTALYWYRQSLGQGLEFLIYFQGNSAPDKSGLPSDRFSAERTGGSVSTLTIQRTQQEDSAVYLCASSLKGDRDGNQPQHFGDGTRLSIL.

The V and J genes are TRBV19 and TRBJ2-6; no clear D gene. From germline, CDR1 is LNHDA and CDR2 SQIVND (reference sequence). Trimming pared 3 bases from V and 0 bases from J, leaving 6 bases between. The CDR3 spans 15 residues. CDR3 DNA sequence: TGTGCCAGTAGTATCCCTCTCTCTGGGGCCAACGTCCTGACTTTC. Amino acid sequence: CASSIPLSGANVLTF.